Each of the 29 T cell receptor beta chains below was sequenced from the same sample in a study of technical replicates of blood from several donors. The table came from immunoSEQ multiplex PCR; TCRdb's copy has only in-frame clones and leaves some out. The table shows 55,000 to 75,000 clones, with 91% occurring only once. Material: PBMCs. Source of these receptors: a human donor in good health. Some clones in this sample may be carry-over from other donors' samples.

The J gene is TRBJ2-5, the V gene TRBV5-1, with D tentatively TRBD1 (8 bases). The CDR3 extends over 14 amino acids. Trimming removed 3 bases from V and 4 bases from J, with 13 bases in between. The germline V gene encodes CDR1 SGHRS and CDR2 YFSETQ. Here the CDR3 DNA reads TGCGCCAGCAGCTCCGGGGGGACAGGAGAGACCCAGTACTTC. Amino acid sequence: CASSSGGTGETQYF.

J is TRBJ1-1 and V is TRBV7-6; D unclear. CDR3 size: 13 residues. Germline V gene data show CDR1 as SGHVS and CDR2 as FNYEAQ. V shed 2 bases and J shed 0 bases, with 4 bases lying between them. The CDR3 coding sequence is TGTGCCAGCAGCTTATCGGTGAACACTGAAGCTTTCTTT. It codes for CASSLSVNTEAFF.

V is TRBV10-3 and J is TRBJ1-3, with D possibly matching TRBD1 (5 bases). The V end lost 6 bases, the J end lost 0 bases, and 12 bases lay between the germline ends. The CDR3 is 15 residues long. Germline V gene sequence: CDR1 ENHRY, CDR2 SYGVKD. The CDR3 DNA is TGTGCCATCAGCCCCTCGACAGACTCTGGAAACACCATATATTTT. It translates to CAISPSTDSGNTIYF.

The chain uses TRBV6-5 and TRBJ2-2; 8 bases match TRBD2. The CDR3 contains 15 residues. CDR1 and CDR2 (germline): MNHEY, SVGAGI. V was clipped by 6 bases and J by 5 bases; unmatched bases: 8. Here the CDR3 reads CASSRGGYGTGELFF. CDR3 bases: TGTGCCAGCAGCCGGGGGGGGTATGGGACCGGGGAGCTGTTTTTT.

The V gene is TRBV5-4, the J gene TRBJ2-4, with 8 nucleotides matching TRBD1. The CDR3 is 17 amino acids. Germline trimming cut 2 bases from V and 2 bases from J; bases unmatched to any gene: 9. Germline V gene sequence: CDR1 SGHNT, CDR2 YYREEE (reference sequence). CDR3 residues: CASSLNGQGWSKNIQYF. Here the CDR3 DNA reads TGTGCCAGCAGCTTAAATGGACAGGGTTGGTCCAAAAACATTCAGTACTTC. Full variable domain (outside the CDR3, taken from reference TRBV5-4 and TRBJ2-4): ETGVTQSPTHLIKTRGQQVTLRCSSQSGHNTVSWYQQALGQGPQFIFQYYREEENGRGNFPPRFSGLQFPNYSSELNVNALELDDSALYLCASSLNGQGWSKNIQYFGAGTRLSVL.

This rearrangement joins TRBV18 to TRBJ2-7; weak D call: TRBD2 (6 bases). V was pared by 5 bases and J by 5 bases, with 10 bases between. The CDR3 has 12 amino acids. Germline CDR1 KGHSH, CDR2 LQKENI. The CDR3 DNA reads TGTGCCAGCTCAGCCGGACTAAACGAGCAGTACTTC. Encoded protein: CASSAGLNEQYF.

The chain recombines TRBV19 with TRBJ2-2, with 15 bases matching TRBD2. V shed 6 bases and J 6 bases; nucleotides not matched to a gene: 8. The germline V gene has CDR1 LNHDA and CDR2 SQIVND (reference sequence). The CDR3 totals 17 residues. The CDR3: CASRRGLAGGGAGELFF. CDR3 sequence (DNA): TGTGCCAGTAGGAGAGGACTAGCGGGAGGGGGGGCCGGGGAGCTGTTTTTT.

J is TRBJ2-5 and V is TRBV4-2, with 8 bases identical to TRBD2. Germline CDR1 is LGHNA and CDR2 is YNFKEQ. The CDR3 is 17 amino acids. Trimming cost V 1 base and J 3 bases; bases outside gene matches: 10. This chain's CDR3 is CASSQGSIGGAEETQYF. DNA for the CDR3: TGTGCCAGCAGCCAAGGTTCCATCGGGGGGGCCGAAGAGACCCAGTACTTC.

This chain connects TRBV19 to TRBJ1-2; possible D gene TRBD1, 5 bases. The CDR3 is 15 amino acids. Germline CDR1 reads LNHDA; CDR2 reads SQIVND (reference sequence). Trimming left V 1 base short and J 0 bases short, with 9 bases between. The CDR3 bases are TGTGCCAGTAGTATAGGACAGAACCCTAACTATGGCTACACCTTC. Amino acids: CASSIGQNPNYGYTF.

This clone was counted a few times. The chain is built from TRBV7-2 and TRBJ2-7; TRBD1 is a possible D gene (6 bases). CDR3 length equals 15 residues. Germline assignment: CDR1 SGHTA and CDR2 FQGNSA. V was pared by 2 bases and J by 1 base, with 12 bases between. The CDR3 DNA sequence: TGTGCCAGCAGCTTACCCCAGGGGAATTCCTACGAGCAGTACTTC. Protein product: CASSLPQGNSYEQYF.

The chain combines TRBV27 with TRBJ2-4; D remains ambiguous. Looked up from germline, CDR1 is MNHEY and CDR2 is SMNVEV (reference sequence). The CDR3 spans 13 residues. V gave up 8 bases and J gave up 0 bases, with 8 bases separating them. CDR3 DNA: TGTGCCAGCCAGGCGCTAGCCAAAAACATTCAGTACTTC. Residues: CASQALAKNIQYF.

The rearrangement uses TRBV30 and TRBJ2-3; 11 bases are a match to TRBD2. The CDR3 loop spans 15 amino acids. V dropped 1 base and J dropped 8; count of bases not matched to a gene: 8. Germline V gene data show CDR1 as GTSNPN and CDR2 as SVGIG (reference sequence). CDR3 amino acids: CAWSGGLAVPGTQYF. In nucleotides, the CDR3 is TGTGCCTGGAGTGGGGGACTAGCGGTTCCTGGTACGCAGTATTTT.

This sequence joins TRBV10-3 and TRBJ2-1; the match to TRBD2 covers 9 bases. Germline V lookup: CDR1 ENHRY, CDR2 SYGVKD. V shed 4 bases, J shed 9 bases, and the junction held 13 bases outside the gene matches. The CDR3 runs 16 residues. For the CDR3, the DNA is TGTGCCATCAGTGGAGTAGGCGGGAGGGACTTCGGTGAGCAGTTCTTC. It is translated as CAISGVGGRDFGEQFF.

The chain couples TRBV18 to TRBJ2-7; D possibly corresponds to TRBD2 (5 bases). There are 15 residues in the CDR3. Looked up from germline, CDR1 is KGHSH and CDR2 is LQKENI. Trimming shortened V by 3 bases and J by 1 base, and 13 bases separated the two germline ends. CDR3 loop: CASSPTSGDSYEQYF. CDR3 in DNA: TGTGCCAGCTCACCGACGAGCGGTGATTCCTACGAGCAGTACTTC. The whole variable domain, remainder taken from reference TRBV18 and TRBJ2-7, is NAGVMQNPRHLVRRRGQEARLRCSPMKGHSHVYWYRQLPEEGLKFMVYLQKENIIDESGMPKERFSAEFPKEGPSILRIQQVVRGDSAAYFCASSPTSGDSYEQYFGPGTRLTVT.

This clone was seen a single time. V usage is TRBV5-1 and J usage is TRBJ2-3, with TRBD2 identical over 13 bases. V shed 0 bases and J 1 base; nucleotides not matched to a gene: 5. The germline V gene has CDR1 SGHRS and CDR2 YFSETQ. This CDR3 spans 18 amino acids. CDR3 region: CASSLGLAGGPRTDTQYF. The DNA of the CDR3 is TGCGCCAGCAGCTTGGGACTAGCGGGGGGCCCCCGCACAGATACGCAGTATTTT.

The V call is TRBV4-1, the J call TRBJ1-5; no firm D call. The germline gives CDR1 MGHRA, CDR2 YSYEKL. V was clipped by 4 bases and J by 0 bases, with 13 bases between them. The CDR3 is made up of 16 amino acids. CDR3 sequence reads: CASSLESLYSNQPQHF. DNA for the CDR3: TGCGCCAGCAGCCTAGAGAGTTTATATAGCAATCAGCCCCAGCATTTT.

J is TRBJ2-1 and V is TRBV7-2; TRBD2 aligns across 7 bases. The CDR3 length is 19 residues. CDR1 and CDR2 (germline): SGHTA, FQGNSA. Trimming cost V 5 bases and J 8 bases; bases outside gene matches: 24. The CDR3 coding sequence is TGTGCCAGCAGCCCCCGGGCTAGCGGAGTCTACAAGGTAATGGATGAGCAGTTCTTC. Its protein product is CASSPRASGVYKVMDEQFF.

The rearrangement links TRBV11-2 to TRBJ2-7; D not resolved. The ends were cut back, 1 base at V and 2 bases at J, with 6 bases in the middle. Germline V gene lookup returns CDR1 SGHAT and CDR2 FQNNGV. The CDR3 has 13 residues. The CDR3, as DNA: TGTGCCAGCAGCTTAGGCCAGACCTACGAGCAGTACTTC. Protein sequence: CASSLGQTYEQYF.

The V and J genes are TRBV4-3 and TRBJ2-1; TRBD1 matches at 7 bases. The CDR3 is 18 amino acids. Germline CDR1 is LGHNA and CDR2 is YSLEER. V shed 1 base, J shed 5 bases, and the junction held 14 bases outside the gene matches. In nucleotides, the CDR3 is TGCGCCAGCAGCCAAGTAGGGGTTGAACAGGGGCTGGACAATGAGCAGTTCTTC. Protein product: CASSQVGVEQGLDNEQFF.

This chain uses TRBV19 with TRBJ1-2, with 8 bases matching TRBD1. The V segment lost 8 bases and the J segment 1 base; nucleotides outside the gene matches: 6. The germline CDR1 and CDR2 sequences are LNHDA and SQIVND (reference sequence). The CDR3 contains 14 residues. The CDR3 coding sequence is TGTGCCAGTGCGGACAGGGTCTTTAACTATGGCTACACCTTC. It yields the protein CASADRVFNYGYTF.

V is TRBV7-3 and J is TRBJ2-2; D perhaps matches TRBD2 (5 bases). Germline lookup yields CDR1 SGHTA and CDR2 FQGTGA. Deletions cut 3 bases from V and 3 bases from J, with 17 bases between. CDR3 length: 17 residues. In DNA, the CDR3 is TGTGCCAGCAGCTTGAGCGGCCGACCCCAACACACCGGGGAGCTGTTTTTT. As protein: CASSLSGRPQHTGELFF.

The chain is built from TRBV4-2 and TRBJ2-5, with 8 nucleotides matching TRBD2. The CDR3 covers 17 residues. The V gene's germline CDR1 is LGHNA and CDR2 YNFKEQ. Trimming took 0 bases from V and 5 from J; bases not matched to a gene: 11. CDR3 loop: CASSQDGTRRGGETQYF. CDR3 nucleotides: TGTGCCAGCAGCCAAGATGGGACTAGGAGGGGTGGGGAGACCCAGTACTTC.

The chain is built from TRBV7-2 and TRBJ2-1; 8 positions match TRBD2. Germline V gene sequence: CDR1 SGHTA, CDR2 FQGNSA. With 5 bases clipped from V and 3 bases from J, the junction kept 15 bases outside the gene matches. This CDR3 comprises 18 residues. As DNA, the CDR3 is TGTGCCAGCAGCCCACGGACTAGCTGGGGGGTGGACTACAATGAGCAGTTCTTC. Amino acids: CASSPRTSWGVDYNEQFF.

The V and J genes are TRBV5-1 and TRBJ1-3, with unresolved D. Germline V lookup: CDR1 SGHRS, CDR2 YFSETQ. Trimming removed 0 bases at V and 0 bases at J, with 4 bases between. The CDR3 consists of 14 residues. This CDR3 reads CASSLGHSGNTIYF. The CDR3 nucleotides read TGCGCCAGCAGCTTGGGGCACTCTGGAAACACCATATATTTT.

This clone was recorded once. The CDR3 coding sequence is TGTGCCAGCAGACCCTCCCGGGACTCGAGCTCCTACAATGAGCAGTTCTTC. This gives the protein CASRPSRDSSSYNEQFF. The V and J genes are TRBV5-4 and TRBJ2-1; possibly TRBD2 for D (6 bases). Trimming removed 5 bases at V and 0 bases at J, with 18 bases between. The CDR3 consists of 17 residues. Germline assignment: CDR1 SGHNT and CDR2 YYREEE (reference sequence).

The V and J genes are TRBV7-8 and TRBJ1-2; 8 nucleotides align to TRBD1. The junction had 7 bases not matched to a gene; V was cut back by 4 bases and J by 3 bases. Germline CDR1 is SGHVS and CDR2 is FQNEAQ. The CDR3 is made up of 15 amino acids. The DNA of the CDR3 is TGTGCCAGCAGCTCATCCTGGACAGGGCACTATGGCTACACCTTC. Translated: CASSSSWTGHYGYTF.

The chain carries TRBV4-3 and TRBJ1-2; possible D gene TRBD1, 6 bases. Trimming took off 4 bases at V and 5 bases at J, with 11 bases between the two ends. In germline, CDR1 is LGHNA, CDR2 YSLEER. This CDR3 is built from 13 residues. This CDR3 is CASSLGGAYGYTF. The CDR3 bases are TGCGCCAGCAGCCTTGGGGGGGCGTATGGCTACACCTTC.

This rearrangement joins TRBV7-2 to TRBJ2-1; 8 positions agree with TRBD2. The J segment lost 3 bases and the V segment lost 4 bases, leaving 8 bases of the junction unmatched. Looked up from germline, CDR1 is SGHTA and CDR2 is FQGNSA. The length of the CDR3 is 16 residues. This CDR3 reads CASSWTGTRDYNEQFF. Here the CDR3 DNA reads TGTGCCAGCAGCTGGACCGGGACTAGGGACTACAATGAGCAGTTCTTC.

For the CDR3, the DNA is TGTGCCAGCAGCGTGTCGATTCGGGAGGGGATGGAGACCCAGTACTTC. Protein: CASSVSIREGMETQYF. This rearrangement joins TRBV9 to TRBJ2-5, with 8 nucleotides matching TRBD2. Germline V gene data show CDR1 as SGDLS and CDR2 as YYNGEE. V lost 2 bases and J lost 5; bases outside the gene matches: 11. The CDR3 length is 16 residues. The variable domain in full, with the rest retrieved from reference TRBV9 and TRBJ2-5, is DSGVTQTPKHLITATGQRVTLRCSPRSGDLSVYWYQQSLDQGLQFLIQYYNGEERAKGNILERFSAQQFPDLHSELNLSSLELGDSALYFCASSVSIREGMETQYFGPGTRLLVL.